This TCR beta chain was sequenced in a study of blood T cell repertoires in COVID-19. Overall study context: Samples of COVID-19 (acute and convalescent) were obtained from the United States, Italy and Spain. PBMCs, B-cell-depleted T cells, or T cells provided the cDNA or gDNA that made up the material.

Original data processing: The assay estimated nucleated cells by amplifying reference gene primers. This table comes from immunoSEQ multiplex PCR, and its TCRdb copy is limited to in-frame clones, with some not included. The DNA gave D and trimming, while V, J and clone size come from that table. The data contain tens of thousands of clones, roughly 90% of them singletons. Enrollment of patients from Seattle took place during active infection, with longitudinal follow-up. The TCR sequence derives from a man aged 45-65 years with COVID-19, enrolled during active disease. The sample consisted of peripheral blood.

The CDR3 DNA follows: TGTGCCAGCTCAACTGGACAGGCGGGTACCGGGGAGCTGTTTTTT. Translation: CASSTGQAGTGELFF. The chain combines TRBV18 with TRBJ2-2; 7 bases fit TRBD1. There are 15 residues in the CDR3. V lost 5 bases to trimming and J lost 5 bases; unmatched junction nucleotides: 8. The germline V gene encodes CDR1 KGHSH and CDR2 LQKENI.